The 9 T cell receptor beta chains below come from one sample, sequenced in a study of cytomegalovirus exposure and HLA in healthy donors. Primers: 60 Vbeta forward and 13 Jbeta reverse. The table came from immunoSEQ multiplex PCR; TCRdb's copy has only in-frame clones and leaves some out. This sample has around 120,000 clones, with around 80% found just once. Sequenced material: PBMCs. Receptor source: a man aged 45 to 65 in good health and CMV-seronegative.

The J gene is TRBJ2-6, the V gene TRBV9, with D possibly being TRBD2 (6 bases). The germline CDR1 and CDR2 sequences are SGDLS and YYNGEE. Trimming removed 7 bases from V and 0 bases from J, with 17 bases in between. This CDR3 has 17 amino acids. In nucleotides, the CDR3 is TGTGCCAGCGGAGGGTCAGGGATTCTCTCTGGGGCCAACGTCCTGACTTTC. Its translation: CASGGSGILSGANVLTF.

This clone was found a few times. The chain recombines TRBV4-2 with TRBJ2-7; weak D call: TRBD2 (6 bases). The V end was cut by 0 bases, the J end by 0 bases, with 12 bases between. The CDR3 length is 16 residues. Germline assignment: CDR1 LGHNA and CDR2 YNFKEQ. The CDR3, as DNA: TGTGCCAGCAGCCAAGATTCCGGGGGTTCCTCCTACGAGCAGTACTTC. Its protein product is CASSQDSGGSSYEQYF.

The chain carries TRBV6-1 and TRBJ1-5; 7 positions match TRBD1. The CDR3 runs to 14 residues. Trimming at V came to 7 bases and at J to 6 bases, leaving 9 bases not matched to a gene. In germline, CDR1 is MNHNS, CDR2 SASEGT. CDR3 sequence reads: CASTDTGVGQPQHF. The CDR3 DNA reads TGTGCCAGCACAGACACAGGGGTCGGTCAGCCCCAGCATTTT.

The chain couples TRBV9 to TRBJ2-5, with 7 bases aligning to TRBD2. Per germline, CDR1 SGDLS and CDR2 YYNGEE. CDR3 length equals 14 residues. V lost 1 base and J lost 5; bases outside the gene matches: 5. The CDR3 DNA reads as TGTGCCAGCAGCGTATCTTGGGGAGGGGAGACCCAGTACTTC. This sequence encodes CASSVSWGGETQYF. The full variable domain, with the rest looked up from reference TRBV9 and TRBJ2-5, is DSGVTQTPKHLITATGQRVTLRCSPRSGDLSVYWYQQSLDQGLQFLIQYYNGEERAKGNILERFSAQQFPDLHSELNLSSLELGDSALYFCASSVSWGGETQYFGPGTRLLVL.

In its sample, this clone was seen once. CDR3 loop: CSVEDSGPGLAGYNEQFF. The CDR3 DNA follows: TGCAGCGTTGAAGACTCGGGCCCCGGACTAGCGGGGTACAATGAGCAGTTCTTC. The J gene is TRBJ2-1, the V gene TRBV29-1; 12 bases are shared with TRBD2. Germline CDR1 SQVTM, CDR2 ANQGSEA. The CDR3 is made up of 18 amino acids. V shed 0 bases, J shed 4 bases, and the junction held 10 bases outside the gene matches.

The chain combines TRBV7-3 with TRBJ2-2; no definite D call. V shed 0 bases and J shed 5 bases, with 4 bases lying between them. In germline, CDR1 is SGHTA, CDR2 FQGTGA. The CDR3 totals 13 residues. The CDR3 bases are TGTGCCAGCAGCTTAACTCTGACCGGGGAGCTGTTTTTT. As protein: CASSLTLTGELFF.

This clone was detected once. The chain employs TRBV2 and TRBJ1-3, with a weak D call TRBD1 (5 bases). This CDR3 has 14 amino acids. CDR1 and CDR2 from the germline V gene are SNHLY and FYNNEI. V lost 9 bases, J lost 0 bases, and 12 bases lay in between. For the CDR3, the DNA is TGTGCCAGTGGGCAGGGCCGCTCTGGAAACACCATATATTTT. It specifies CASGQGRSGNTIYF.

V and J are TRBV5-4 and TRBJ2-1; 8 bases match TRBD2. V gave up 3 bases and J gave up 5 bases; unmatched junction bases: 4. The CDR3 has 14 residues. Germline CDR1 and CDR2: SGHNT and YYREEE (reference sequence). The CDR3 sequence is CASSSGGVDNEQFF. The CDR3 nucleotides read TGTGCCAGCAGCTCGGGGGGGGTTGACAATGAGCAGTTCTTC. Based on the CDR3 plus reference TRBV5-4 and TRBJ2-1, the full variable domain is ETGVTQSPTHLIKTRGQQVTLRCSSQSGHNTVSWYQQALGQGPQFIFQYYREEENGRGNFPPRFSGLQFPNYSSELNVNALELDDSALYLCASSSGGVDNEQFFGPGTRLTVL.

This sequence joins TRBV7-3 and TRBJ1-6; the D is unclear. CDR1 and CDR2 (germline): SGHTA, FQGTGA. The CDR3 loop spans 15 amino acids. V was cut by 3 bases and J by 9 bases, with 15 bases left in between. The CDR3 nucleotides are TGTGCCAGCAGCTTGGTCATAGGAGTGGGTTCACCCCTCCACTTT. It codes for CASSLVIGVGSPLHF.